The clone carrying this T cell receptor beta chain was seen a handful of times. The source of the sample is a study of CD8 T cells in ankylosing spondylitis. TCRdb independently ran MiXCR on the 5' RACE reads; one entry per CDR3 protein. The repertoire holds some 240,000 distinct CDR3 sequences, over 15% seen once, with approximately 32% in the top ten. This sequence originates from a male donor with ankylosing spondylitis or in good health (not recorded which). The sample consisted of blood, either unsorted or a sorted T cell fraction (not recorded which).

CDR3 bases: TGTGCCAGCAGTGGATATTTTGGGAGCTCCTACAATGAGCAGTTCTTC. As protein: CASSGYFGSSYNEQFF. The V and J genes are TRBV9 and TRBJ2-1, with D perhaps TRBD2 (5 bases). The V end was cut by 5 bases, the J end by 0 bases, with 15 bases between. Germline V lookup: CDR1 SGDLS, CDR2 YYNGEE. This CDR3 contains 16 residues.